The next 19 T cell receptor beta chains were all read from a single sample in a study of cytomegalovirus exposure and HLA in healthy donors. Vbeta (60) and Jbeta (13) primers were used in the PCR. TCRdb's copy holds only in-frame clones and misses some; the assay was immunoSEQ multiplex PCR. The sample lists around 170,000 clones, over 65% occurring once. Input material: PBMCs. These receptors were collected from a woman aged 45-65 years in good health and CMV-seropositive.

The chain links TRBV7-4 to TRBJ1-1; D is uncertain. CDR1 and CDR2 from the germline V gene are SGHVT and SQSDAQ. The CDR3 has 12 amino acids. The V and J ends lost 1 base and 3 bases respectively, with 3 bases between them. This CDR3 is CASSLDYTEAFF. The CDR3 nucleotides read TGTGCCAGCAGCTTAGACTACACTGAAGCTTTCTTT.

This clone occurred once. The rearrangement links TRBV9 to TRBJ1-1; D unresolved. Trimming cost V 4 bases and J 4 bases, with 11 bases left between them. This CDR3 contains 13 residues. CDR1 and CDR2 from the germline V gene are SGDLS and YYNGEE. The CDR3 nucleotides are TGTGCCAGCAGCTCGGGAACGGGCACTGAAGCTTTCTTT. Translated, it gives CASSSGTGTEAFF.

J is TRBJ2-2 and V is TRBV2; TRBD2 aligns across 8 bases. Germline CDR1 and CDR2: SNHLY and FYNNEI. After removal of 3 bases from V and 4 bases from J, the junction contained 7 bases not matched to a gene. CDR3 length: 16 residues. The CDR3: CASSDASGQLTGELFF. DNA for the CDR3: TGTGCCAGCAGTGACGCTAGCGGGCAACTCACCGGGGAGCTGTTTTTT.

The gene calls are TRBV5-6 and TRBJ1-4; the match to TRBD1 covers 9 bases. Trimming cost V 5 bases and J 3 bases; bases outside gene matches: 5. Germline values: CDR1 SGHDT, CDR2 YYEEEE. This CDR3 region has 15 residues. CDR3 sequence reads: CASSNRGLANEKLFF. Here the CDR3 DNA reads TGTGCCAGCAGTAACAGGGGGCTGGCTAATGAAAAACTGTTTTTT.

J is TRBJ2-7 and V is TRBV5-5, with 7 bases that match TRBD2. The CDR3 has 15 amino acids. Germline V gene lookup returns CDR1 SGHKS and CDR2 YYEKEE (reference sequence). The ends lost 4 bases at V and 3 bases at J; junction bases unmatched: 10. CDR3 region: CASSGGGAAFYEQYF. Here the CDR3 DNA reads TGTGCCAGCAGCGGGGGAGGGGCGGCGTTCTACGAGCAGTACTTC.

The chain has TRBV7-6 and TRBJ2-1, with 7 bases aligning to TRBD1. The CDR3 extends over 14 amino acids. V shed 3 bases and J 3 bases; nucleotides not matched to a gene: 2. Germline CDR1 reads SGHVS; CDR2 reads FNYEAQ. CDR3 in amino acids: CASSLRTGYNEQFF. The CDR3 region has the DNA TGTGCCAGCAGCTTGCGGACAGGCTACAATGAGCAGTTCTTC.

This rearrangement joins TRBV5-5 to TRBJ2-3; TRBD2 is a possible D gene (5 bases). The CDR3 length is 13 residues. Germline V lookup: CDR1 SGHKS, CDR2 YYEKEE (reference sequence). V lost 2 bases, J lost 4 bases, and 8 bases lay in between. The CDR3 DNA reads TGTGCCAGCAGCTTCTCGAGGGCAGATACGCAGTATTTT. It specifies CASSFSRADTQYF. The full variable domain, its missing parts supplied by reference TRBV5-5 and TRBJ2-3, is DAGVTQSPTHLIKTRGQQVTLRCSPISGHKSVSWYQQVLGQGPQFIFQYYEKEERGRGNFPDRFSARQFPNYSSELNVNALLLGDSALYLCASSFSRADTQYFGPGTRLTVL.

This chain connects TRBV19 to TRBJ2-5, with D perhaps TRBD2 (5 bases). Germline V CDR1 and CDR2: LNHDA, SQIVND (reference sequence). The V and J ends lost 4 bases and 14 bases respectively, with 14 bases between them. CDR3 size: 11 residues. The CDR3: CASSSTGNTYF. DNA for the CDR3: TGTGCCAGTAGTAGCACCGGGAACACATACTTC.

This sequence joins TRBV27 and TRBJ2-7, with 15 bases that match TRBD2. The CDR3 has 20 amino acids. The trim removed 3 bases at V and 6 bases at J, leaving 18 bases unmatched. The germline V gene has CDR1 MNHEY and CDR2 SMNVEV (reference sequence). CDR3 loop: CASSFGAPGLWTSGGVEQYF. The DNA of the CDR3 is TGTGCCAGCAGTTTTGGTGCCCCGGGACTGTGGACTAGCGGGGGGGTCGAGCAGTACTTC.

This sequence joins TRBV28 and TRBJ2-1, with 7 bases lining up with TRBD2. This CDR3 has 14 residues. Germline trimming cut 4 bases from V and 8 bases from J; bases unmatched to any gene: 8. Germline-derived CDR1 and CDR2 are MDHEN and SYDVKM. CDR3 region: CASSWTSLTYEQFF. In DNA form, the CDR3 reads TGTGCCAGCAGTTGGACTAGTCTGACGTATGAGCAGTTCTTC.

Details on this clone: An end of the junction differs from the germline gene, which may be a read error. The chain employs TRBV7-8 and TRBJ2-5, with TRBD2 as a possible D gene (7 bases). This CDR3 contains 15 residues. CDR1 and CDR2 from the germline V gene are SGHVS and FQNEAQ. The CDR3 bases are TGTGCCAGCAGCTTAGGACGGGGGGCCGGCGAGACCCGGTACTTC. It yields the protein CASSLGRGAGETRYF.

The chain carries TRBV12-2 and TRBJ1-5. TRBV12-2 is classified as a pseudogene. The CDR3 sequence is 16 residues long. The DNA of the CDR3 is TGTGCAAGTCGCTTAGCAAGGCGGGAACCCAATCAGCCCCAGCATTTT. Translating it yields CASRLARREPNQPQHF.

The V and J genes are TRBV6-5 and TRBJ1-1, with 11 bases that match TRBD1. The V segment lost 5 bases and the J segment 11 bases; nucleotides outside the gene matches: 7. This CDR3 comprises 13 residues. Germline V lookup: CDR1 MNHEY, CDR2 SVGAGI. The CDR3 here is CASSPGGDRGAFF. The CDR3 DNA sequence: TGTGCCAGCAGTCCCGGCGGGGACAGGGGGGCTTTCTTT.

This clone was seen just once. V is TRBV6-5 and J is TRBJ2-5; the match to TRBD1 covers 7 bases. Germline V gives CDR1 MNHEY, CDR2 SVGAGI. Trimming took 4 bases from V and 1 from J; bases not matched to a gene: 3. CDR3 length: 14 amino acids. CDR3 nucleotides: TGTGCCAGCAGTTTAGGGACAGTCCAAGAGACCCAGTACTTC. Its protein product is CASSLGTVQETQYF.

The CDR3 spells CASSQPQRSQHF. In DNA, the CDR3 is TGTGCCAGCAGCCAACCCCAGCGATCCCAGCATTTT. The chain couples TRBV14 to TRBJ1-5; D ambiguous. CDR3 length: 12 residues. CDR1 is SGHDN, CDR2 FVKESK, per germline. With 2 bases removed from V and 11 bases from J, the gap between germline ends came to 10 bases.

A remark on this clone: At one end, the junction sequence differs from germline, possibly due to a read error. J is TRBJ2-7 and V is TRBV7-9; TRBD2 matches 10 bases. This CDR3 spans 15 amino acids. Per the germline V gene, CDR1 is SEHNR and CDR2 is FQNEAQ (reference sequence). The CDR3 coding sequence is TGTGCCAGCAGCTATCTAGCGGGGGCCTCCTCCGAGCAGTACTTC. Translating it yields CASSYLAGASSEQYF.

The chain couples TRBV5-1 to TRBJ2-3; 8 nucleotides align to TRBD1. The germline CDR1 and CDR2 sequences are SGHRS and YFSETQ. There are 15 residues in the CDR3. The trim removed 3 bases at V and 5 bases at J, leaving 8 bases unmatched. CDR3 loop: CASSSVAGGKDTQYF. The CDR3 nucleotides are TGCGCCAGCAGCTCAGTCGCAGGGGGCAAAGATACGCAGTATTTT.

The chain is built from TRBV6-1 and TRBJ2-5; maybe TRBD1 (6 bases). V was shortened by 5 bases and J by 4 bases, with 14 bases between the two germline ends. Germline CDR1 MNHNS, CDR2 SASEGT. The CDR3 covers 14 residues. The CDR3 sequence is CASSKEQGRETQYF. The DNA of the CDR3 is TGTGCCAGCAGTAAAGAACAGGGTCGAGAGACCCAGTACTTC.

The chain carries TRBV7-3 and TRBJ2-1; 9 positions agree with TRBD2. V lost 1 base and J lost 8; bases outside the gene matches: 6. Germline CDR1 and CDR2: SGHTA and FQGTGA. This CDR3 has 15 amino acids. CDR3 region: CASSLMAGGQDEQFF. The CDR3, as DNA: TGTGCCAGCAGCTTAATGGCGGGGGGGCAGGATGAGCAGTTCTTC.